This TCR beta chain came from a study of blood T cells in healthy people across ages. Combining a sample-barcoded 5' primer with a J-beta primer mix, a second PCR ran for about 6 to 12 cycles. The template-switch adaptor was a 5' adaptor with 12 random nucleotides. It tagged each cDNA molecule. Each CDR3 protein gets one entry after TCRdb re-called the 5' RACE reads with MiXCR. The sample holds about 1.8 million distinct CDR3 sequences, 40% to 55% seen once. Concerning this clonotype: Its antigen is not known.

Germline V CDR1 and CDR2: SGDLS, YYNGEE. J lost 4 bases, V lost 0 bases, and 4 bases had no gene match. The CDR3 consists of 15 residues. Study-wide findings and caveats: Researchers report that TCR beta diversity correlated strongly with naive T cell percentage. Age advanced and TCR beta diversity per million T cells fell, roughly linearly.

This TCR derives from a woman in her forties in good health. The rearrangement joins TRBV9 to TRBJ1-2, with TRBD1 matching over 9 bases. The sequenced sample was blood. The CDR3 DNA is TGTGCCAGCAGCGTAGCTGACAGGGGGACCTATGGCTACACCTTC. As protein: CASSVADRGTYGYTF.